Listed below are T cell receptor beta chains from one sample, sequenced in a study of blood T cell repertoires in COVID-19. Profiling relied on immunoSEQ multiplex PCR, and the TCRdb table lists in-frame clones only, not all of them. This sample has about 190,000 clones, with around 80% found just once. The sample consisted of peripheral blood. These TCRs come from a woman aged 80 or over with active or convalescent COVID-19. Both conserved end residues are part of each CDR3. D genes are given only for firm matches. Only some rows state a clone size, as once, few, many or a class for expanded clones.

J gene	D gene	V gene	clone size	CDR3 protein	CDR3 DNA
TRBJ1-4	TRBD1	TRBV18	NA	CASTPQGTNEKLFF	TGTGCCAGCACCCCACAGGGGACTAATGAAAAACTGTTTTTT
TRBJ2-7	TRBD1	TRBV18	NA	CASSSGTGYEQYF	TGTGCCAGCTCATCGGGGACAGGCTACGAGCAGTACTTC
TRBJ1-3	TRBD1	TRBV2	NA	CASSLDRGRGNTIYF	TGTGCCAGCAGCCTGGACAGGGGGCGAGGAAACACCATATATTTT
TRBJ1-1	NA	TRBV4-1	NA	CASSQMGDMNTEAFF	TGCGCCAGCAGCCAAATGGGAGATATGAACACTGAAGCTTTCTTT
TRBJ1-2	NA	TRBV2	NA	CASSPDSNYGYTF	TGTGCCAGCAGTCCGGACAGTAACTATGGCTACACCTTC
TRBJ2-3	TRBD2	TRBV9	NA	CASSLNSGGAEVDTQYF	TGTGCCAGCAGCCTCAATAGCGGGGGGGCCGAGGTAGATACGCAGTATTTT
TRBJ2-1	TRBD2	TRBV6-5	NA	CASSYGTSGANNEQFF	TGTGCCAGCAGTTACGGGACTAGCGGGGCTAACAATGAGCAGTTCTTC
TRBJ2-1	TRBD1	TRBV28	NA	CASRKGQPTYNEQFF	TGTGCCAGCAGGAAGGGACAGCCAACCTACAATGAGCAGTTCTTC
TRBJ1-5	NA	TRBV6-5	few	CASSLSVYSNQPQHF	TGTGCCAGCAGTTTGTCGGTCTATAGCAATCAGCCCCAGCATTTT
TRBJ1-2	TRBD1	TRBV5-1	few	CASSSTGGKDGYTF	TGCGCCAGCAGCTCGACAGGGGGAAAGGATGGCTACACCTTC
TRBJ1-3	TRBD1	TRBV7-2	NA	CASSALTGAGNTIYF	TGTGCCAGCAGCGCCCTGACAGGGGCCGGAAACACCATATATTTT
TRBJ1-1	NA	TRBV11-3	NA	CASSLIARAEAFF	TGTGCCAGCAGCTTAATTGCGAGGGCTGAAGCTTTCTTT
TRBJ1-1	TRBD1	TRBV28	NA	CASSRGWDRANTEAFF	TGTGCCAGCAGTCGGGGTTGGGACAGGGCCAACACTGAAGCTTTCTTT
TRBJ1-4	NA	TRBV3-1/TRBV3-2	NA	CASSQFLATNEKLFF	TGTGCCAGCAGCCAGTTCCTTGCAACTAATGAAAAACTGTTTTTT
TRBJ2-2	TRBD2	TRBV28	NA	CASSPPFGGGGGELFF	TGTGCCAGCAGTCCCCCGTTTGGCGGGGGGGGCGGGGAGCTGTTTTTT
TRBJ2-7	NA	TRBV28	NA	CATTAGQSYEQYF	TGTGCCACCACGGCGGGACAGTCCTACGAGCAGTACTTC
TRBJ1-1	TRBD1	TRBV5-8	once	CASSKQGARTEAFF	TGTGCCAGCAGCAAACAGGGGGCGAGAACTGAAGCTTTCTTT
TRBJ1-2	NA	TRBV6-1	NA	CASSEYRPGRLDGYTF	TGTGCCAGCAGTGAATATAGGCCGGGGAGACTCGATGGCTACACCTTC
TRBJ2-3	TRBD1	TRBV7-9	NA	CASSLDRGRADTQYF	TGTGCCAGCAGCTTAGACAGGGGGCGAGCAGATACGCAGTATTTT
TRBJ2-3	TRBD2	TRBV5-6	NA	CASSLGLAGTNTDTQYF	TGTGCCAGCAGCTTAGGGCTAGCGGGGACAAACACAGATACGCAGTATTTT
TRBJ1-1	NA	TRBV7-9	NA	CASSRRGGTEAFF	TGTGCCAGCAGCCGGAGGGGTGGAACTGAAGCTTTCTTT
TRBJ2-1	NA	TRBV10-1	once	CASSVEGAYNEQFF	TGCGCCAGCAGTGTAGAGGGGGCCTACAATGAGCAGTTCTTC
TRBJ2-2	TRBD2	TRBV5-1	NA	CASSLVSGGTGELFF	TGCGCCAGCAGCTTGGTTAGCGGGGGAACCGGGGAGCTGTTTTTT
TRBJ1-5	NA	TRBV28	NA	CASSLLGAGVSSNQPQHF	TGTGCCAGCAGTTTATTGGGGGCAGGGGTATCGAGCAATCAGCCCCAGCATTTT
TRBJ2-1	TRBD2	TRBV10-3	NA	CAIGRPSGGALNEQFF	TGTGCCATCGGAAGGCCTAGCGGGGGGGCATTGAATGAGCAGTTCTTC
TRBJ2-1	TRBD2	TRBV9	NA	CASSETSGGSPNEQFF	TGTGCCAGCAGCGAAACTAGCGGGGGGAGTCCCAATGAGCAGTTCTTC
TRBJ2-7	TRBD1	TRBV19	NA	CASSKGQGRYEQYF	TGTGCCAGTAGTAAGGGACAGGGTCGATACGAGCAGTACTTC
TRBJ1-5	NA	TRBV9	NA	CASSPAGVGEPQHF	TGTGCCAGCAGCCCAGCAGGGGTTGGGGAGCCCCAGCATTTT
TRBJ1-1	NA	TRBV29-1	NA	CSVAQGLGTEAFF	TGCAGCGTTGCCCAGGGGCTCGGCACTGAAGCTTTCTTT